Below, 29 T cell receptor beta chains from the same sample are listed, as sequenced in a study of identical twins. Using its own MiXCR run on the 5' RACE reads, TCRdb lists one record per CDR3 protein. The profile shows some 590,000 distinct CDR3 sequences, just under 10% of them singletons. These same records also appear under a second study, on yellow fever vaccine responses in identical twins.

Sequences were obtained from PBMCs. Receptors were obtained from a woman between 18 and 29 years old in good health.

This clonotype was recorded a few times. The rearrangement uses TRBV5-1 and TRBJ1-2; D is ambiguous. V was clipped by 6 bases and J by 10 bases, with 13 bases between them. The V gene's germline CDR1 is SGHRS and CDR2 YFSETQ. This CDR3 region has 11 residues. For the CDR3, the DNA is TGCGCCAGCACCAACATGGGAGACTACACCTTC. The encoded protein is CASTNMGDYTF. Variable domain in full (rest from reference TRBV5-1 and TRBJ1-2): KAGVTQTPRYLIKTRGQQVTLSCSPISGHRSVSWYQQTPGQGLQFLFEYFSETQRNKGNFPGRFSGRQFSNSRSEMNVSTLELGDSALYLCASTNMGDYTFGSGTRLTVV.

This clonotype was found many times. V and J are TRBV3-1 and TRBJ1-5; D uncertain. The germline V gene has CDR1 LGHDT and CDR2 YNNKEL (reference sequence). The CDR3 extends over 14 amino acids. The germline V and J ends were trimmed by 1 base and 6 bases, with 10 bases remaining between them. The CDR3 loop is CASSQGGFGQPQHF. The CDR3 bases are TGTGCCAGCAGCCAAGGCGGGTTCGGTCAGCCCCAGCATTTT.

Ten or more counts support this clonotype. This rearrangement joins TRBV29-1 to TRBJ2-1; 9 nucleotides match TRBD2. Germline V lookup: CDR1 SQVTM, CDR2 ANQGSEA. The CDR3 has 13 residues. The V gene end was trimmed by 5 bases and the J gene end by 5 bases; junction bases not matched to a gene: 4. CDR3 coding DNA: TGCAGCGTTCCCCGGACTAGCGACAATGAGCAGTTCTTC. Translating gives CSVPRTSDNEQFF.

This chain joins TRBV10-2 and TRBJ1-6, with D perhaps matching TRBD1 (5 bases). Germline-derived CDR1 and CDR2 are WSHSY and SAAADI. CDR3 size: 12 residues. Deletions cut 6 bases from V and 10 bases from J, with 10 bases between. CDR3 DNA sequence: TGCGCCAGCAGCGTAGGGGAGTCACCCCTCCACTTT. Translated, it gives CASSVGESPLHF.

This clonotype was detected only a few times. This chain uses TRBV7-9 with TRBJ2-7, with D unresolved. The CDR3 totals 15 residues. Trimming removed 7 bases from V and 3 bases from J, with 19 bases in between. Germline-derived CDR1 and CDR2 are SEHNR and FQNEAQ (reference sequence). The CDR3 nucleotides are TGTGCCAGCAAGAACGCGCAGACCCCGGGCTACGAGCAGTACTTC. Translating gives CASKNAQTPGYEQYF.

The table lists this clonotype with many counts. The chain employs TRBV29-1 and TRBJ2-1; TRBD2 aligns across 13 bases. The germline gives CDR1 SQVTM, CDR2 ANQGSEA. The CDR3 covers 14 residues. V trimming: 5 bases; J trimming: 5 bases; junction bases outside the gene matches: 3. The CDR3 DNA is TGCAGCGTTTGGACTAGCGGGAGAAACAATGAGCAGTTCTTC. It encodes CSVWTSGRNNEQFF.

This chain uses TRBV28 with TRBJ2-1; 10 bases line up with TRBD2. The V gene's germline CDR1 is MDHEN and CDR2 SYDVKM. After removal of 6 bases from V and 4 bases from J, the junction contained 9 bases not matched to a gene. The CDR3 is made up of 16 amino acids. The CDR3 region is CASRDPRGLAYNEQFF. The DNA of the CDR3 is TGTGCCAGCAGAGACCCCCGGGGACTAGCGTACAATGAGCAGTTCTTC.

The chain has TRBV20-1 and TRBJ2-5, with 9 bases identical to TRBD2. The germline V gene has CDR1 DFQATT and CDR2 SNEGSKA (reference sequence). Unmatched junction bases numbered 8, after V lost 5 bases and J lost 4 bases. The CDR3 covers 14 residues. The CDR3 DNA follows: TGCAGTGCTGAGCGGGAGGTCTGGGGAGAGACCCAGTACTTC. It encodes CSAEREVWGETQYF.

This clonotype was counted ten times or more. The V and J genes are TRBV5-1 and TRBJ1-1; 9 bases are a match to TRBD1. Unmatched junction bases numbered 18, after V lost 6 bases and J lost 6 bases. Germline V gene lookup returns CDR1 SGHRS and CDR2 YFSETQ. The CDR3 contains 17 residues. The CDR3 nucleotides are TGCGCCAGCACCTACAAGGGGGGACAGGGTCTTGCGGCTGAAGCTTTCTTT. Amino acid sequence: CASTYKGGQGLAAEAFF.

CDR3: CASSLYSNTEAFF. DNA for the CDR3: TGTGCCAGCAGCTTGTACTCTAACACTGAAGCTTTCTTT. The chain recombines TRBV7-6 with TRBJ1-1; no clear D. V lost 3 bases, J lost 2 bases, and 7 bases lay in between. CDR3 length equals 13 residues. The germline CDR1 and CDR2 sequences are SGHVS and FNYEAQ.

The V gene is TRBV11-2, the J gene TRBJ1-2; D unclear. With 4 bases removed from V and 4 bases from J, the gap between germline ends came to 16 bases. The length of the CDR3 is 15 residues. Germline CDR1 is SGHAT and CDR2 is FQNNGV. The CDR3 DNA sequence: TGTGCCAGCAGCTCCCCACGGGAGGCTGGCTATGGCTACACCTTC. Protein product: CASSSPREAGYGYTF. Together with reference TRBV11-2 and TRBJ1-2, the CDR3 gives the full variable domain: EAGVAQSPRYKIIEKRQSVAFWCNPISGHATLYWYQQILGQGPKLLIQFQNNGVVDDSQLPKDRFSAERLKGVDSTLKIQPAKLEDSAVYLCASSSPREAGYGYTFGSGTRLTVV.

The V call is TRBV7-9, the J call TRBJ2-7, with TRBD1 identical over 8 bases. This CDR3 comprises 15 residues. The germline CDR1 and CDR2 sequences are SEHNR and FQNEAQ (reference sequence). V lost 1 base to trimming and J lost 8 bases; unmatched junction nucleotides: 10. Written as DNA, the CDR3 is TGTGCCAGCAGCTTAGTCGGACAGGGTCTGGGAAAGCAGTACTTC. It encodes CASSLVGQGLGKQYF.

This clonotype has a count of ten or more. This chain uses TRBV7-9 with TRBJ1-1; 8 bases match TRBD1. Germline V gene sequence: CDR1 SEHNR, CDR2 FQNEAQ (reference sequence). CDR3 length: 13 residues. Trimming took 6 bases from V and 8 from J; bases not matched to a gene: 8. The CDR3 protein is CASRPAGGREAFF. The DNA of the CDR3 is TGTGCCAGCAGACCGGCAGGGGGCAGGGAAGCTTTCTTT.

This clonotype was observed at least ten times. The gene calls are TRBV5-1 and TRBJ1-1; possible D gene TRBD1, 6 bases. The CDR3 is made up of 14 amino acids. CDR1 is SGHRS, CDR2 YFSETQ, per germline. Trimming took off 5 bases at V and 3 bases at J, with 14 bases between the two ends. DNA of the CDR3: TGCGCCAGCAGACTAACTCAGGGGCACACTGAAGCTTTCTTT. It translates to CASRLTQGHTEAFF.

A few counts support this clonotype. The chain employs TRBV9 and TRBJ2-3; TRBD2 matches at 7 bases. The length of the CDR3 is 13 residues. Trimming removed 0 bases from V and 5 bases from J; junction bases left unmatched: 0. Germline loops: CDR1 SGDLS, CDR2 YYNGEE. The CDR3 nucleotides are TGTGCCAGCAGCGTAGGGGGGGGAGATACGCAGTATTTT. This encodes CASSVGGGDTQYF.

In its sample, this clonotype was seen a few times. The CDR3 region has the DNA TGCAGTGCTAGAGCCGGGAGCAGGACCGGGGAGCTGTTTTTT. Translation gives CSARAGSRTGELFF. The chain joins TRBV20-1 to TRBJ2-2, with D maybe TRBD2 (6 bases). The CDR3 length is 14 residues. The ends were cut back, 1 base at V and 5 bases at J, with 11 bases in the middle. Germline values: CDR1 DFQATT, CDR2 SNEGSKA (reference sequence).

This clonotype was seen many times. This chain joins TRBV7-2 and TRBJ2-3, with D unclear. The length of the CDR3 is 13 residues. Germline V lookup: CDR1 SGHTA, CDR2 FQGNSA. V gave up 5 bases and J gave up 7 bases, with 13 bases separating them. The CDR3 reads CASSAFIPHTQYF. DNA for the CDR3: TGTGCCAGCAGCGCGTTCATTCCACATACGCAGTATTTT. Full variable domain (outside the CDR3, taken from reference TRBV7-2 and TRBJ2-3): GAGVSQSPSNKVTEKGKDVELRCDPISGHTALYWYRQSLGQGLEFLIYFQGNSAPDKSGLPSDRFSAERTGGSVSTLTIQRTQQEDSAVYLCASSAFIPHTQYFGPGTRLTVL.

The CDR3 sequence is CSARAQYNEQFF. CDR3 nucleotide sequence: TGCAGTGCTAGAGCGCAATACAATGAGCAGTTCTTC. The chain uses TRBV20-1 and TRBJ2-1; D not resolved. Germline V gene data show CDR1 as DFQATT and CDR2 as SNEGSKA (reference sequence). CDR3 length equals 12 residues. V lost 1 base and J 4 bases, leaving 5 bases between the germline ends.

This clonotype was counted once. A much larger clone lies one base from this, so it may be a read error. The rearrangement uses TRBV27 and TRBJ2-1; possibly TRBD2 for D (5 bases). Per germline, CDR1 MNHEY and CDR2 SMNVEV (reference sequence). The CDR3 consists of 16 residues. CDR3 protein: CASSSRAVSSHNEQFF. CDR3 in DNA: TGTGCCAGCAGTTCGCGAGCGGTCTCCTCCCACAATGAGCAGTTCTTC.

The V gene is TRBV10-3, the J gene TRBJ2-5; 10 bases agree with TRBD1. CDR1 and CDR2 (germline): ENHRY, SYGVKD. The CDR3 sequence is 16 residues long. V trimming: 4 bases; J trimming: 5 bases; junction bases outside the gene matches: 10. The CDR3 DNA is TGTGCCATCAGTGGCGACCGGGACAGGGGAGGGGAGACCCAGTACTTC. Its protein product is CAISGDRDRGGETQYF.

This clonotype has ten or more counts. J is TRBJ2-3 and V is TRBV9, with D tentatively TRBD2 (6 bases). The V and J ends lost 4 bases and 0 bases respectively, with 9 bases between them. CDR3 length: 14 amino acids. Germline CDR1 reads SGDLS; CDR2 reads YYNGEE. This CDR3 is CASSIRGSTDTQYF. CDR3 sequence (DNA): TGTGCCAGCAGCATCCGGGGGAGCACAGATACGCAGTATTTT.

V usage is TRBV10-2 and J usage is TRBJ2-3; tentatively, D is TRBD2 (5 bases). The CDR3 spans 16 residues. With 3 bases removed from V and 3 bases from J, the gap between germline ends came to 16 bases. The germline gives CDR1 WSHSY, CDR2 SAAADI. The CDR3 sequence: CASSDGGSFGTDTQYF. CDR3 nucleotides: TGCGCCAGCAGTGATGGCGGGTCCTTCGGGACAGATACGCAGTATTTT.

This clonotype was detected only a few times. The chain has TRBV20-1 and TRBJ2-3, with D perhaps assigned TRBD1 or TRBD2 (6 bases each). From germline, CDR1 is DFQATT and CDR2 SNEGSKA (reference sequence). CDR3 size: 16 residues. The ends were cut back, 1 base at V and 4 bases at J, with 18 bases in the middle. CDR3 nucleotides: TGCAGTGCTAGAGTCGTTGGGGGCAGGGAGGCAGATACGCAGTATTTT. Protein sequence: CSARVVGGREADTQYF.

This clonotype was seen ten or more times. The chain uses TRBV20-1 and TRBJ2-7; the match to TRBD2 covers 12 bases. This CDR3 has 13 residues. Germline V gene data show CDR1 as DFQATT and CDR2 as SNEGSKA (reference sequence). With V trimmed by 3 bases and J by 3 bases, 0 bases remained unmatched. The CDR3: CSARTSGGYEQYF. CDR3 nucleotides: TGCAGTGCTAGGACTAGCGGGGGCTACGAGCAGTACTTC.

The chain couples TRBV13 to TRBJ2-3; 8 bases match TRBD2. Germline values: CDR1 PRHDT, CDR2 FYEKMQ (reference sequence). Germline trimming cut 5 bases from V and 3 bases from J; bases unmatched to any gene: 10. The CDR3 is 16 amino acids. The CDR3 sequence: CASSPSDLAGTDTQYF. Written as DNA, the CDR3 is TGTGCCAGCAGCCCCTCTGATTTAGCGGGGACAGATACGCAGTATTTT. Variable domain in full (rest from reference TRBV13 and TRBJ2-3): AAGVIQSPRHLIKEKRETATLKCYPIPRHDTVYWYQQGPGQDPQFLISFYEKMQSDKGSIPDRFSAQQFSDYHSELNMSSLELGDSALYFCASSPSDLAGTDTQYFGPGTRLTVL.

This clonotype was detected only a few times. The J gene is TRBJ1-3, the V gene TRBV29-1, with TRBD1 matching 10 bases. CDR1 and CDR2 (germline): SQVTM, ANQGSEA. The CDR3 loop spans 15 amino acids. J gave up 2 bases and V 4 bases, and 5 bases lay outside the gene matches. This chain's CDR3 is CSVGDRGQAGNTIYF. The CDR3 DNA reads TGCAGCGTTGGAGACAGGGGGCAGGCTGGAAACACCATATATTTT. Full variable domain (outside the CDR3, taken from reference TRBV29-1 and TRBJ1-3): SAVISQKPSRDICQRGTSLTIQCQVDSQVTMMFWYRQQPGQSLTLIATANQGSEATYESGFVIDKFPISRPNLTFSTLTVSNMSPEDSSIYLCSVGDRGQAGNTIYFGEGSWLTVV.

This clonotype was seen at least ten times. The chain employs TRBV7-9 and TRBJ2-1; D gene unclear. This CDR3 is built from 13 residues. V lost 4 bases to trimming and J lost 9 bases, with 13 bases between them. Germline V lookup: CDR1 SEHNR, CDR2 FQNEAQ (reference sequence). The CDR3 coding sequence is TGTGCCAGCAGCTACGAGCCCAGGTCTGAGCAGTTCTTC. Amino acid sequence: CASSYEPRSEQFF.

The J gene is TRBJ2-2, the V gene TRBV9; D gene uncertain. CDR3 length: 14 amino acids. Germline V CDR1 and CDR2: SGDLS, YYNGEE. Trimming took 1 base from V and 1 from J, leaving 5 bases between them. Written as DNA, the CDR3 is TGTGCCAGCAGCGTACGGCTGAACACCGGGGAGCTGTTTTTT. Its protein is CASSVRLNTGELFF.

A few counts support this clonotype. The chain has TRBV7-9 and TRBJ2-5; possible D gene TRBD1, 7 bases. The CDR3 contains 14 residues. The germline V gene has CDR1 SEHNR and CDR2 FQNEAQ (reference sequence). V was cut by 3 bases and J by 5 bases, with 13 bases left in between. CDR3 sequence: CASSFLQGRETQYF. CDR3 nucleotide sequence: TGTGCCAGCAGCTTTCTACAGGGGAGGGAGACCCAGTACTTC. The entire variable domain, with the rest obtained from reference TRBV7-9 and TRBJ2-5, is as follows: DTGVSQNPRHKITKRGQNVTFRCDPISEHNRLYWYRQTLGQGPEFLTYFQNEAQLEKSRLLSDRFSAERPKGSFSTLEIQRTEQGDSAMYLCASSFLQGRETQYFGPGTRLLVL.